The entry that follows covers one TCR beta chain sequence. The target antigen is unknown. Trimming removed 8 bases at V and 5 bases at J, with 18 bases between. The CDR3 is made up of 14 amino acids. From germline, CDR1 is MDHEN and CDR2 SYDVKM. The data are from a study of T-cell reconstitution after alpha-beta-depleted transplantation in children. Study-level findings and limits: Among T cells one year after transplant, newly produced cells accounted for most counts and diversity. For some patients, TCRbeta diversity was high at day 60 because of recipient T cells and thymic progenitors that survived. In patients about two months after transplant, alpha-beta T cells reportedly arose from several hundred expanded graft clones.

Unique molecular identifiers featured in how the TCRbeta library was prepared. TCRdb processed the PCR reads anew with MiXCR; each CDR3 protein has one entry. The table shows 200,000 to 250,000 distinct CDR3 sequences, with roughly 7.1% occurring only once. Sample: PBMCs, taken before TCRalphabeta/CD19-depleted stem cell transplant. This clonotype was sampled from a boy aged 2 to 9 with acute lymphoblastic leukemia, due to receive a stem cell transplant. The V call is TRBV28, the J call TRBJ2-5; TRBD1 is a possible D gene (6 bases). The CDR3 bases are TGTGCCAGCGACGCGTCAGGGGTTGGGGAGACCCAGTACTTC. It encodes CASDASGVGETQYF.